This T cell receptor beta chain was captured by sequencing in a study of blood T cell repertoires in COVID-19. Across the whole study: Samples of COVID-19 (acute and convalescent) were obtained from the United States, Italy and Spain. PBMCs, B-cell-depleted T cells, or T cells provided the cDNA or gDNA that made up the material.

This CDR3 has 18 amino acids. Germline V gives CDR1 MNHEY, CDR2 SVGEGT. V trimming: 2 bases; J trimming: 6 bases; junction bases outside the gene matches: 9. As originally analysed: By means of reference gene primer amplification, nucleated cell counts were estimated. The repertoire was sequenced with immunoSEQ multiplex PCR; TCRdb's copy has only in-frame clones and lacks some. V, J and clone size are those of that table, while D and trimming were read from the DNA. The sample contains approximately 330,000 clones, 88% of which appear only once. The sample taken for sequencing was peripheral blood. V usage is TRBV6-2 or TRBV6-3 and J usage is TRBJ2-3, with TRBD2 identical over 15 bases. This clonotype originated in a woman in her 50s with active or convalescent COVID-19. The CDR3 protein is CASSYGGLAGGISDTQYF. The CDR3 DNA reads as TGTGCCAGCAGTTACGGGGGACTAGCGGGGGGCATTTCGGATACGCAGTATTTT.